A selection of T cell receptor beta chains follows, all from one sample in a study of T cells after yellow fever vaccination. One entry per CDR3 protein, called by TCRdb with MiXCR from the 5' RACE reads. The sample has a few hundred thousand distinct CDR3 sequences, 11% seen once. The material was PBMCs, obtained on the day of the first yellow fever vaccination. These receptors were obtained from a man aged 18 to 30 who received the YFV17D yellow fever vaccine. CDR3s include the opening cysteine and the closing phenylalanine or tryptophan. D genes are given only for firm matches. The listing skips clone size in some rows; elsewhere it reads once, few, many or a size class.

cdr3_nt	cdr3_aa	clone_size	v_call	j_call	d_call	cdr3_length
TGTGCCAGTAGCCGGGCGGGATACAATCAGCCCCAGCATTTT	CASSRAGYNQPQHF	.	TRBV27	TRBJ1-5	.	14
TGTGCCAGCAGCTTCTCGGCTAGCCACACAGATACGCAGTATTTT	CASSFSASHTDTQYF	.	TRBV7-9	TRBJ2-3	.	15
TGTGCCTGCAGCAGGCGGTCGGCGGGGCAGGACACCGGGGAGCTGTTTTTT	CACSRRSAGQDTGELFF	.	TRBV3-1	TRBJ2-2	.	17
TGCGCCAGCAGCTTGGACGCCCGCGGACGCGTGTCCGGGGAGCTGTTTTTT	CASSLDARGRVSGELFF	few	TRBV5-1	TRBJ2-2	.	17
TGTGCCAGCAGCCCCAGCGGGGAAAATCAGCCCCAGCATTTT	CASSPSGENQPQHF	.	TRBV7-9	TRBJ1-5	.	14
TGCAGCGTAACTTCAGGGGGGGGGACTGAAGCTTTCTTT	CSVTSGGGTEAFF	many	TRBV29-1	TRBJ1-1	TRBD1	13
TGCAGCGCGGGAACGAACACCGGGGAGCTGTTTTTT	CSAGTNTGELFF	few	TRBV20-1	TRBJ2-2	.	12
TGTGCCAGCAGCCAAGAAGGAGGGCCCAATGAGCAGTTCTTC	CASSQEGGPNEQFF	few	TRBV4-2	TRBJ2-1	.	14
TGCGCCAGCAGCTTGGACGCAGGGGGATTCTATGGCTACACCTTC	CASSLDAGGFYGYTF	few	TRBV5-1	TRBJ1-2	TRBD1	15
TGTGCCAGCTCAGCCCTAGCGGGGGGCCCGGATACGCAGTATTTT	CASSALAGGPDTQYF	few	TRBV18	TRBJ2-3	TRBD2	15
TGTGCCTGGCGACAAAACCCCGGGACAGGGCAGTATTTT	CAWRQNPGTGQYF	few	TRBV30	TRBJ2-3	TRBD1	13
TGTGCCAGCAGTCTAGCGTCCCTCGGAGATACGCAGTATTTT	CASSLASLGDTQYF	.	TRBV6-2/TRBV6-3	TRBJ2-3	.	14
TGTGCCACCAGTTCGACTGGCGGGGGGTCGCAGTTCTTC	CATSSTGGGSQFF	.	TRBV24-1	TRBJ2-1	TRBD2	13
TGCAGCGTCCTGGGACAGACTACGGAGCAGTACTTC	CSVLGQTTEQYF	.	TRBV29-1	TRBJ2-7	TRBD1	12
TGTGCCAGTAGTGGACAGGTGAACACTGAAGCTTTCTTT	CASSGQVNTEAFF	.	TRBV19	TRBJ1-1	TRBD1	13
TGCGCCAGCAGCTTGGCCTTAGGACAGGCAATCCACGAGCAGTACTTC	CASSLALGQAIHEQYF	few	TRBV5-1	TRBJ2-7	TRBD1	16
TGTGCCAGCTCACCATCTACAGGGGTCACTGAAGCTTTCTTT	CASSPSTGVTEAFF	.	TRBV18	TRBJ1-1	TRBD1	14
TGCAGTGCTAGAGGTCGGACAGGGGCATTTAAATACAATGAGCAGTTCTTC	CSARGRTGAFKYNEQFF	.	TRBV20-1	TRBJ2-1	TRBD1	17
TGTGCCAGCTCCTGGGGGCAGGGGAGAGAGACCCAGTACTTC	CASSWGQGRETQYF	few	TRBV6-1	TRBJ2-5	.	14
TGTGCCAGCAGCGTAGGGGGTCTGTACCAAGAGACCCAGTACTTC	CASSVGGLYQETQYF	.	TRBV9	TRBJ2-5	.	15
TGTGCCACAGAAAACGAGGATTTGAACACCGGGGAGCTGTTTTTT	CATENEDLNTGELFF	.	TRBV6-2/TRBV6-3	TRBJ2-2	.	15
TGTGCCAGCAGCTTAGGCTATAACGGACGAGAGACCCAGTACTTC	CASSLGYNGRETQYF	few	TRBV7-2	TRBJ2-5	.	15
TGTGCTAGTGGTTATAGCAGGACAGATCATTTCACCGGGGAGCTGTTTTTT	CASGYSRTDHFTGELFF	.	TRBV12-5	TRBJ2-2	.	17
TGTGCCAGCAGCCAAGAGGCAGGGTCCCGGGCCTCTGGGGCCAACGTCCTGACTTTC	CASSQEAGSRASGANVLTF	few	TRBV4-2	TRBJ2-6	.	19
TGTGCCACCAGTGACCCCGGGACTAGCGGGCCGCGGCAGTTCTTC	CATSDPGTSGPRQFF	few	TRBV24-1	TRBJ2-1	TRBD2	15
TGTGCCAGTAGTCACAGACAGGGAGCGGAGACCCAGTACTTC	CASSHRQGAETQYF	.	TRBV19	TRBJ2-5	TRBD1	14
TGTGCCAGCAGCTTAGAAACTGGGACTGAAGCTTTCTTT	CASSLETGTEAFF	.	TRBV7-9	TRBJ1-1	.	13
TGTGCCAGCAGCACGCCGACAGCTTCCTACGAGCAGTACTTC	CASSTPTASYEQYF	few	TRBV7-9	TRBJ2-7	.	14
TGTGCCACCAGTCCGGGACCGGGTAGATCCGGGGCCAACGTCCTGACTTTC	CATSPGPGRSGANVLTF	.	TRBV24-1	TRBJ2-6	.	17
TGCGCCAGCAGTCCCCGGAGGGGGAATGAGCAGTTCTTC	CASSPRRGNEQFF	.	TRBV5-1	TRBJ2-1	.	13
TGCAGCGTGTGGAGCACCGGGGAGCTGTTTTTT	CSVWSTGELFF	few	TRBV29-1	TRBJ2-2	.	11
TGCGCCAGCAGCCAAGAACCCAGGCCCGGAGGTCAGCCCCAGCATTTT	CASSQEPRPGGQPQHF	.	TRBV4-3	TRBJ1-5	.	16
TGTGCCAGCCCCGGCTGCCTCGCCAATCAGCCCCAGCATTTT	CASPGCLANQPQHF	.	TRBV10-3	TRBJ1-5	.	14
TGTGCCAGCAGTGAGGGGTCCGGGGAGCTGTTTTTT	CASSEGSGELFF	many	TRBV12-3/TRBV12-4	TRBJ2-2	.	12
TGTGCCAGCAGTTTGCTGTCGGGCCCTGAAGCTTTCTTT	CASSLLSGPEAFF	.	TRBV12-3/TRBV12-4	TRBJ1-1	.	13
TGTGCCAGCAGCCCCCCCACAGCAGGGCGGACGGAGACCCAGTACTTC	CASSPPTAGRTETQYF	few	TRBV9	TRBJ2-5	.	16
TGCAGTGCTGAAAGGACAGGGGATCACTACGAGCAGTACTTC	CSAERTGDHYEQYF	.	TRBV20-1	TRBJ2-7	TRBD1	14
TGCGCCAGCAGCCCCGACAGGGAGAGATCACCCCTCCACTTT	CASSPDRERSPLHF	.	TRBV5-1	TRBJ1-6	TRBD1	14
TGTGCCAGCAGCTTGTCCCAGAGCTATGGCTACACCTTC	CASSLSQSYGYTF	many	TRBV5-4	TRBJ1-2	.	13
TGCGCCAGCAGCGTCGACATGGGGAGATCACCCCTCCACTTT	CASSVDMGRSPLHF	few	TRBV5-1	TRBJ1-6	.	14